The next 11 T cell receptor beta chains were all read from a single sample in a study of shared clonotypes between healthy human individuals (dated by TCRdb to the early 2020s). For the CD8 naive samples, CD45RO-negative cells were positively selected for CCR7, yielding a CD45RA+CCR7+ population from which TemRA cells were excluded. The protocol used for the library was the immunoSEQ multiplex PCR assay. TCRdb mirrors the immuneACCESS table, restricted to in-frame sequences. Some clones are absent from its copies; in checked studies, under half trace to an unresolved V gene, and the reason for the others is unknown. Recorded for this sample are fewer than 1 million clones; 95% to 97% of them occurred a single time. The top ten clonotypes cover less than 0.25% of the sample. Material: naive CD8+ T cells sorted from blood. What the cell subset or site label conveys for this sample: CD45RA+CCR7+. These receptors were obtained from a man aged 25-45 years in good health.

In DNA form, the CDR3 reads TGTGCCAGCAGAAGCGGTGGGGGCTCCTACGAGCAGTACTTC. This codes for CASRSGGGSYEQYF. The chain has TRBV7-2 and TRBJ2-7; TRBD1 or TRBD2 may be the D gene (5 bases each). The CDR3 loop spans 14 amino acids. Germline CDR1 is SGHTA and CDR2 is FQGNSA. V shed 6 bases and J shed 0 bases, with 12 bases lying between them.

In its sample, this clone was seen once. The chain employs TRBV5-1 and TRBJ1-3, with D uncertain. Germline CDR1 reads SGHRS; CDR2 reads YFSETQ. The CDR3 contains 15 residues. V gave up 4 bases and J gave up 3 bases, with 14 bases separating them. The CDR3 nucleotides read TGCGCCAGCAGCAGAGAAGAGGTTAATGGAAACACCATATATTTT. It is translated as CASSREEVNGNTIYF.

This chain uses TRBV27 with TRBJ1-3; possibly TRBD1 for D (6 bases). Germline values: CDR1 MNHEY, CDR2 SMNVEV (reference sequence). The ends were cut back, 6 bases at V and 4 bases at J, with 19 bases in the middle. This CDR3 contains 16 residues. For the CDR3, the DNA is TGTGCCAGCAGCTCCGTGGGGGGCGCAGGCGGAAACACCATATATTTT. Its translation is CASSSVGGAGGNTIYF.

This clone was seen once. The identical CDR3 is also encoded by other nucleotide sequences in the sample. The chain employs TRBV29-1 and TRBJ2-1; D gene ambiguous. Germline CDR1 is SQVTM and CDR2 is ANQGSEA. The CDR3 sequence is 10 residues long. V was clipped by 4 bases and J by 9 bases, with 7 bases between them. The CDR3 sequence is CSVGGGEQFF. DNA of the CDR3: TGCAGCGTTGGAGGCGGTGAGCAGTTCTTC.

This clone was observed a handful of times. V usage is TRBV10-3 and J usage is TRBJ2-5; 8 bases are a match to TRBD2. V lost 2 bases and J lost 5; bases outside the gene matches: 7. The germline V gene encodes CDR1 ENHRY and CDR2 SYGVKD. The CDR3 sequence is 15 residues long. The CDR3 loop is CAISEGAGGFETQYF. The DNA for the CDR3 is TGTGCCATCAGTGAGGGTGCGGGAGGTTTTGAGACCCAGTACTTC.

The V gene is TRBV30, the J gene TRBJ2-1, with TRBD2 identical over 11 bases. Germline loops: CDR1 GTSNPN, CDR2 SVGIG (reference sequence). The CDR3 totals 14 residues. Trimming removed 4 bases from V and 7 bases from J; junction bases left unmatched: 6. The DNA for the CDR3 is TGTGCCTGGACCACTAGCGGGAGTGTGAATGAGCAGTTCTTC. This codes for CAWTTSGSVNEQFF.

The chain employs TRBV11-3 and TRBJ2-6; perhaps TRBD1 as D (5 bases). The CDR3 is made up of 15 amino acids. V lost 4 bases, J lost 0 bases, and 7 bases lay in between. The V gene's germline CDR1 is SGHNT and CDR2 YENEEA. The CDR3 is CASSSTVSGANVLTF. Here the CDR3 DNA reads TGTGCCAGCAGCTCGACAGTCTCTGGGGCCAACGTCCTGACTTTC.

This chain connects TRBV28 to TRBJ2-7, with D possibly called TRBD1 or TRBD2 (5 bases each). V lost 5 bases, J lost 4 bases, and 15 bases lay in between. CDR3 length: 14 residues. The germline gives CDR1 MDHEN, CDR2 SYDVKM. CDR3 amino acids: CASSGDGWGYEQYF. For the CDR3, the DNA is TGTGCCAGCAGTGGGGACGGTTGGGGATACGAGCAGTACTTC.

The rearrangement uses TRBV6-5 and TRBJ2-1; no clear D gene. In germline, CDR1 is MNHEY, CDR2 SVGAGI. V gave up 5 bases and J gave up 4 bases, with 15 bases separating them. The CDR3 extends over 15 amino acids. The CDR3 reads CASSLQATLYNEQFF. CDR3 nucleotides: TGTGCCAGCAGTCTCCAAGCTACCTTATACAATGAGCAGTTCTTC.

The chain couples TRBV15 to TRBJ2-3; the D gene is possibly TRBD1 (5 bases). Germline V CDR1 and CDR2: LNHNV, YYDKDF (reference sequence). The CDR3 totals 14 residues. V lost 5 bases and J lost 3, with 12 bases in between. The CDR3 is CATSVPPGTDTQYF. The CDR3 nucleotides are TGTGCCACCAGCGTACCTCCAGGGACAGATACGCAGTATTTT.

The chain has TRBV5-4 and TRBJ2-5; TRBD1 agrees at 7 bases. Per germline, CDR1 SGHNT and CDR2 YYREEE (reference sequence). This CDR3 comprises 14 residues. J gave up 3 bases and V 4 bases, and 6 bases lay outside the gene matches. As DNA, the CDR3 is TGTGCCAGCAGCGCTCGGGACAGCGAAGAGACCCAGTACTTC. This codes for CASSARDSEETQYF.